This TCR beta chain was captured in a study of blood T cells in healthy people across ages. Together with a sample-barcoded 5' primer, a J-beta primer mix was included in a second PCR lasting 7 to 11 cycles. Each CDR3 protein gets one entry after TCRdb re-called the 5' RACE reads with MiXCR. Among about 1.8 million distinct CDR3 sequences listed, 40% to 55% were seen once. CDR3 size: 15 residues. V gave up 3 bases and J gave up 7 bases, with 16 bases separating them. This clonotype was seen only a few times. The V call is TRBV12-3 or TRBV12-4, the J call TRBJ1-5; tentatively, D is TRBD1 (5 bases). The sequencing input was blood. The source is a woman in her 40s in good health. The CDR3 loop reads CASSLDDRRKQPQHF. Here the CDR3 DNA reads TGTGCCAGCAGTTTGGACGACAGACGGAAACAGCCCCAGCATTTT.